Listed below are T cell receptor beta chains from one sample, sequenced in a study of shared clonotypes between healthy human individuals. Data came from immunoSEQ multiplex PCR; TCRdb stores just in-frame clones and leaves some out. The repertoire holds millions of clones, about 94% seen once, with 0.9% to 1.3% in the top ten. The material sequenced was naive CD8+ T cells sorted from blood. The receptors come from a man younger than 35 in good health. Each CDR3 is given with its conserved first and last residue. Each record gives: J gene, V gene, CDR3 protein.

j_call: TRBJ2-1
v_call: TRBV5-1
cdr3_aa: CASSFFHFLNEQFF

j_call: TRBJ2-1
v_call: TRBV5-6
cdr3_aa: CASSFRGHNEQFF

j_call: TRBJ2-7
v_call: TRBV30
cdr3_aa: CAWTGQGYEQYF

j_call: TRBJ2-7
v_call: TRBV27
cdr3_aa: CASSLSIGGLAVYEQYF

j_call: TRBJ2-1
v_call: TRBV27
cdr3_aa: CASSLTGGPGEQFF

j_call: TRBJ2-7
v_call: TRBV27
cdr3_aa: CASSLRTGGYYEQYF

j_call: TRBJ2-3
v_call: TRBV25-1
cdr3_aa: CASSGTRSTDTQYF

j_call: TRBJ1-5
v_call: TRBV7-2
cdr3_aa: CASSLAHDQPQHF

j_call: TRBJ2-2
v_call: TRBV28
cdr3_aa: CASSPRVGTGELFF

j_call: TRBJ2-7
v_call: TRBV11-2
cdr3_aa: CASSLGRTEQYF

j_call: TRBJ2-5
v_call: TRBV4-1
cdr3_aa: CASSQRRLVETQYF

j_call: TRBJ2-3
v_call: TRBV4-3
cdr3_aa: CASSQDPGGLAGHTQYF

j_call: TRBJ2-7
v_call: TRBV29-1
cdr3_aa: CSVQDSYSYEQYF

j_call: TRBJ2-1
v_call: TRBV15
cdr3_aa: CATSNIQARGYSYNEQFF

j_call: TRBJ2-2
v_call: TRBV27
cdr3_aa: CASSPLSTAGGTGELFF

j_call: TRBJ2-7
v_call: TRBV5-6
cdr3_aa: CASSLEGSGSQYF

j_call: TRBJ1-5
v_call: TRBV15
cdr3_aa: CATSRHHEHF

j_call: TRBJ2-3
v_call: TRBV4-1
cdr3_aa: CASSQDLGESDTQYF

j_call: TRBJ1-5
v_call: TRBV19
cdr3_aa: CASTGGNQPQHF

j_call: TRBJ2-2
v_call: TRBV4-3
cdr3_aa: CASSQAPWGGEDTGELFF

j_call: TRBJ2-7
v_call: TRBV6-1
cdr3_aa: CASMDRESTGYEQYF

j_call: TRBJ2-5
v_call: TRBV5-4
cdr3_aa: CASSLVSDQETQYF

j_call: TRBJ2-1
v_call: TRBV5-6
cdr3_aa: CASSLGNEQFF

j_call: TRBJ2-7
v_call: TRBV30
cdr3_aa: CAWRTDTYEQYF

j_call: TRBJ2-2
v_call: TRBV10-3
cdr3_aa: CAIYTGTGTTGELFF

j_call: TRBJ1-2
v_call: TRBV4-3
cdr3_aa: CASSQDLLSAGRLDYGYTF

j_call: TRBJ2-7
v_call: TRBV27
cdr3_aa: CASSLWDRGHYEQYF

j_call: TRBJ2-5
v_call: TRBV30
cdr3_aa: CAVGSGTSGALQETQYF

j_call: TRBJ2-7
v_call: TRBV27
cdr3_aa: CASSFLSSTGDSYEQYF

j_call: TRBJ2-5
v_call: TRBV30
cdr3_aa: CAWSLTGISETQYF

j_call: TRBJ2-7
v_call: TRBV6-1
cdr3_aa: CASMGGSYEQYF

j_call: TRBJ1-1
v_call: TRBV21-1
cdr3_aa: CASSEMGQGNTEAFF

j_call: TRBJ2-3
v_call: TRBV6-5
cdr3_aa: CASSYAGGGGTDTQYF

j_call: TRBJ1-5
v_call: TRBV27
cdr3_aa: CASSLKAGTGKSNQPQHF

j_call: TRBJ1-2
v_call: TRBV27
cdr3_aa: CASSSGTNYGYTF

j_call: TRBJ1-2
v_call: TRBV10-3
cdr3_aa: CAISARTGGDYGYTF

j_call: TRBJ2-3
v_call: TRBV10-1
cdr3_aa: CASSESNTDTQYF

j_call: TRBJ1-5
v_call: TRBV9
cdr3_aa: CASSPWDDSNQPQHF

j_call: TRBJ2-2
v_call: TRBV7-9
cdr3_aa: CASSPTGHANTGELFF

j_call: TRBJ2-7
v_call: TRBV25-1
cdr3_aa: CASSEGQGAYEQYF

j_call: TRBJ1-2
v_call: TRBV29-1
cdr3_aa: CSVEDLAGVPYGYTF

j_call: TRBJ2-2
v_call: TRBV6-6
cdr3_aa: CASSYEGSGELFF

j_call: TRBJ2-1
v_call: TRBV7-6
cdr3_aa: CASSLEASGGYNEQFF

j_call: TRBJ1-1
v_call: TRBV28
cdr3_aa: CASSLVGNKMNTEAFF

j_call: TRBJ1-2
v_call: TRBV7-6
cdr3_aa: CASSLDSRNYGYTF

j_call: TRBJ1-1
v_call: TRBV15
cdr3_aa: CATSRAYSLGGKEAEAFF

j_call: TRBJ2-1
v_call: TRBV10-2
cdr3_aa: CASSEPNYNEQFF

j_call: TRBJ1-2
v_call: TRBV5-6
cdr3_aa: CASSQTGANYGYTF

j_call: TRBJ2-5
v_call: TRBV10-2
cdr3_aa: CASSRLAGGLETQYF

j_call: TRBJ2-1
v_call: TRBV2
cdr3_aa: CASRAAEGFDNEQFF

j_call: TRBJ1-2
v_call: TRBV5-4
cdr3_aa: CASSRDGSNYGYTF

j_call: TRBJ1-2
v_call: TRBV7-8
cdr3_aa: CASSHSMGQQYYGYTF

j_call: TRBJ1-1
v_call: TRBV7-9
cdr3_aa: CASGVRGPGTEAFF

j_call: TRBJ2-1
v_call: TRBV7-6
cdr3_aa: CASSLVPSGRDNEQFF